This T cell receptor beta chain stems from a study of CD8+ T cells in alopecia areata. Study in general: Each day, treated patients took oral tofacitinib twice, at 5 to 10 mg per dose. Tofacitinib was given for 6 to 18 months, then stopped for 6 months.

Treatment in this sample: oral pan-JAK inhibitor, 5-10 mg twice daily. Samples from alopecia areata patients were lesional scalp punch biopsies and peripheral blood. The CDR3 contains 11 residues. Per germline, CDR1 SNHLY and CDR2 FYNNEI. The V and J ends lost 7 bases and 8 bases respectively, with 11 bases between them. Study results and limitations: Scalp clonality decreased significantly with tofacitinib, and so did expanded CD8+ clones among the top 100. Normal-skin resident alphabeta T cells also appear among scalp sample sequences.

After isolation, RNA underwent reverse transcription to generate cDNA as the sequencing template. Repertoires were generated with immunoSEQ multiplex PCR, while TCRdb's copy carries only in-frame clones and drops some. Of 15,000 to 20,000 clones detected, around 60% appear once; the ten largest clones hold under 8.5%. This clone was detected a few times. Its specificity is not known. The sample in question was skin, obtained at week 4, from a patient treated with tofacitinib. The sequence was obtained from a human donor with alopecia areata. The rearrangement uses TRBV2 and TRBJ1-1, with TRBD1 as a possible D gene (6 bases). CDR3 nucleotides: TGTGCCAGCACCGGGACAACCGAAGCTTTCTTT. It translates to CASTGTTEAFF.